These 24 T cell receptor beta chains share one sample of origin, sequenced in a study of cytomegalovirus exposure and HLA in healthy donors. Produced via immunoSEQ multiplex PCR; TCRdb's table is partial and in-frame only. The table includes about 49,000 clones, over 85% detected once. The sample comprised PBMCs. The receptor set was obtained from a woman younger than 30 in good health and CMV-seropositive.

Only one count was recorded for this clone. The rearrangement uses TRBV4-1 and TRBJ2-3; 9 bases line up with TRBD2. The length of the CDR3 is 15 residues. Germline V lookup: CDR1 MGHRA, CDR2 YSYEKL. The trim removed 2 bases at V and 0 bases at J, leaving 0 bases unmatched. CDR3 region: CASSQLAGSTDTQYF. The CDR3 nucleotides are TGCGCCAGCAGCCAACTAGCGGGGAGCACAGATACGCAGTATTTT.

V is TRBV29-1 and J is TRBJ2-5; 8 nucleotides align to TRBD1. The CDR3 runs to 15 residues. Per germline, CDR1 SQVTM and CDR2 ANQGSEA. Germline trimming cut 3 bases from V and 4 bases from J; bases unmatched to any gene: 10. CDR3 DNA: TGCAGCGTTGAGGCCCTCGGACAGGGCCTAGAGACCCAGTACTTC. This sequence encodes CSVEALGQGLETQYF.

The chain employs TRBV11-2 and TRBJ2-5; 16 nucleotides align to TRBD2. Germline CDR1 SGHAT, CDR2 FQNNGV. CDR3 length equals 16 residues. J gave up 7 bases and V 3 bases, and 5 bases lay outside the gene matches. For the CDR3, the DNA is TGTGCCAGCAGCTTCGGGACTAGCGGGAGGGGAGGGACCCAGTACTTC. Protein product: CASSFGTSGRGGTQYF.

The chain has TRBV7-8 and TRBJ2-2; a weak D match, TRBD1 (6 bases). This CDR3 region has 15 residues. Germline CDR1 reads SGHVS; CDR2 reads FQNEAQ. Trimming cost V 5 bases and J 5 bases, with 15 bases left between them. Written as DNA, the CDR3 is TGTGCCAGCAGCAACCACGGGACACAGACCGGGGAGCTGTTTTTT. Translating gives CASSNHGTQTGELFF.

The chain uses TRBV7-9 and TRBJ2-5, with no clear D. V was trimmed by 4 bases and J by 5 bases, leaving 5 bases between them. Looked up from germline, CDR1 is SEHNR and CDR2 is FQNEAQ (reference sequence). The CDR3 length is 11 residues. The CDR3 coding sequence is TGTGCCAGCAGCTACGGGGAGACCCAGTACTTC. Translating it yields CASSYGETQYF. The full variable domain, with the rest looked up from reference TRBV7-9 and TRBJ2-5, is DTGVSQNPRHKITKRGQNVTFRCDPISEHNRLYWYRQTLGQGPEFLTYFQNEAQLEKSRLLSDRFSAERPKGSFSTLEIQRTEQGDSAMYLCASSYGETQYFGPGTRLLVL.

The chain joins TRBV27 to TRBJ2-2; tentatively, D is TRBD2 (6 bases). Germline V gene lookup returns CDR1 MNHEY and CDR2 SMNVEV (reference sequence). This CDR3 is built from 14 residues. Trimming stripped 6 bases from V and 5 bases from J, with 13 bases between. CDR3: CASSRTTGTGELFF. The CDR3 nucleotides read TGTGCCAGCAGCCGGACTACCGGGACCGGGGAGCTGTTTTTT.

This clone appeared a few times. The V and J genes are TRBV30 and TRBJ2-2; 12 nucleotides align to TRBD2. The J segment lost 4 bases and the V segment lost 4 bases, leaving 1 base of the junction unmatched. The germline V gene has CDR1 GTSNPN and CDR2 SVGIG (reference sequence). The length of the CDR3 is 14 residues. The CDR3 loop reads CAWTSGRATGELFF. The CDR3 nucleotides read TGTGCCTGGACTAGCGGGAGGGCCACCGGGGAGCTGTTTTTT.

This clone was counted a single time. This rearrangement joins TRBV4-2 to TRBJ2-7; no firm D call. The V gene lost 3 bases and the J gene lost 3 bases, with 15 bases spanning the gap. The CDR3 is made up of 15 amino acids. Germline V CDR1 and CDR2: LGHNA, YNFKEQ. The CDR3 nucleotides are TGTGCCAGCAGCCAGGCCAGAGGCTTAAGCTACGAGCAGTACTTC. Translating it yields CASSQARGLSYEQYF.

The chain carries TRBV9 and TRBJ2-2; 8 bases fit TRBD2. This CDR3 is 16 amino acids long. V lost 6 bases to trimming and J lost 7 bases; unmatched junction nucleotides: 14. Germline V gene lookup returns CDR1 SGDLS and CDR2 YYNGEE. CDR3 in DNA: TGTGCCAGCACCAGGAGGCTGGCGGGAGGTATCGGGGAGCTGTTTTTT. Its translation is CASTRRLAGGIGELFF.

The CDR3 protein is CAWSITGGESSPLHF. The CDR3 DNA follows: TGTGCCTGGAGCATAACAGGGGGTGAGTCGTCACCCCTCCACTTT. This chain links TRBV30 with TRBJ1-6, with 8 bases identical to TRBD1. The junction had 11 bases not matched to a gene; V was cut back by 3 bases and J by 10 bases. The CDR3 consists of 15 residues. Germline V CDR1 and CDR2: GTSNPN, SVGIG (reference sequence).

This sequence joins TRBV7-3 and TRBJ2-7; TRBD1 aligns across 9 bases. Germline-derived CDR1 and CDR2 are SGHTA and FQGTGA. V was pared by 3 bases and J by 4 bases, with 10 bases of the junction left unmatched. The CDR3 spans 16 residues. CDR3 DNA: TGTGCCAGCAGCTTGGCCTCCGGGACAGGGACTTACGAGCAGTACTTC. It codes for CASSLASGTGTYEQYF. The full variable domain, rest sourced from reference TRBV7-3 and TRBJ2-7, is GAGVSQTPSNKVTEKGKYVELRCDPISGHTALYWYRQSLGQGPEFLIYFQGTGAADDSGLPNDRFFAVRPEGSVSTLKIQRTERGDSAVYLCASSLASGTGTYEQYFGPGTRLTVT.

The gene calls are TRBV7-9 and TRBJ1-2; maybe TRBD1 (5 bases). Germline CDR1 reads SEHNR; CDR2 reads FQNEAQ (reference sequence). The CDR3 runs to 16 residues. Trimming left V 5 bases short and J 8 bases short, with 24 bases between. The DNA for the CDR3 is TGTGCCAGCAGCCACACCTTGGACATAATCCGTGGGGGCTACACCTTC. It encodes CASSHTLDIIRGGYTF.

The V call is TRBV10-3, the J call TRBJ2-1; 9 bases are a match to TRBD1. Per germline, CDR1 ENHRY and CDR2 SYGVKD. The CDR3 has 15 amino acids. Trimming took 0 bases from V and 5 from J; bases not matched to a gene: 2. This CDR3 is CAISESGTGNNEQFF. CDR3 coding DNA: TGTGCCATCAGTGAGTCCGGGACAGGGAACAATGAGCAGTTCTTC.

The gene calls are TRBV28 and TRBJ1-4; D is unclear. Trimming removed 7 bases at V and 2 bases at J, with 14 bases between. Germline CDR1 MDHEN, CDR2 SYDVKM. The CDR3 is 15 residues long. The CDR3 loop is CASTYSGITNEKLFF. CDR3 sequence (DNA): TGTGCCAGCACATACTCAGGCATTACTAATGAAAAACTGTTTTTT.

The chain joins TRBV28 to TRBJ1-5; no reliable D call. CDR1 is MDHEN and CDR2 is SYDVKM in the germline V gene. V gave up 7 bases and J gave up 1 base, with 11 bases separating them. The CDR3 covers 14 residues. CDR3 protein: CASTPGLSNQPQHF. The CDR3 DNA reads as TGTGCCAGCACCCCAGGCCTGAGCAATCAGCCCCAGCATTTT.

This chain connects TRBV6-6 to TRBJ1-1; 7 bases are shared with TRBD1. V shed 6 bases and J 0 bases; nucleotides not matched to a gene: 7. The CDR3 runs to 15 residues. Germline values: CDR1 MNHNY, CDR2 SVGAGI (reference sequence). The CDR3 nucleotides read TGTGCCAGCAGAGATGACAGGGTGGTGAACACTGAAGCTTTCTTT. It is translated as CASRDDRVVNTEAFF.

The J gene is TRBJ2-7, the V gene TRBV23-1, with 10 bases lining up with TRBD2. TRBV23-1 qualifies as an ORF whose function is uncertain. CDR3 length equals 15 residues. Unmatched junction bases numbered 2, after V lost 3 bases and J lost 0 bases. This CDR3 reads CASSHGTSVSYEQYF. The CDR3 region has the DNA TGCGCCAGCAGTCACGGGACTAGCGTCTCCTACGAGCAGTACTTC.

This clone turned up a few times. This chain links TRBV2 with TRBJ2-2; 8 bases agree with TRBD2. The CDR3 runs to 15 residues. The V gene's germline CDR1 is SNHLY and CDR2 FYNNEI. V was clipped by 4 bases and J by 4 bases; unmatched bases: 5. CDR3 sequence: CASSGASGFTGELFF. In DNA form, the CDR3 reads TGTGCCAGCAGTGGGGCTAGCGGGTTCACCGGGGAGCTGTTTTTT.

This clone came up once. The rearrangement links TRBV5-5 to TRBJ1-2; possibly TRBD1 for D (6 bases). The V and J ends lost 2 bases and 1 base respectively, with 9 bases between them. The germline V gene has CDR1 SGHKS and CDR2 YYEKEE (reference sequence). The CDR3 has 14 residues. The CDR3 region is CASSLGQINYGYTF. For the CDR3, the DNA is TGTGCCAGCAGCTTAGGACAGATTAACTATGGCTACACCTTC.

This clone was observed a single time. The CDR3 here is CSVERDRGSEQYF. CDR3 bases: TGCAGCGTTGAAAGGGACAGGGGGAGCGAGCAGTACTTC. V and J are TRBV29-1 and TRBJ2-7; 11 nucleotides align to TRBD1. CDR3 size: 13 residues. The V gene end was trimmed by 2 bases and the J gene end by 6 bases; junction bases not matched to a gene: 3. Germline V gene sequence: CDR1 SQVTM, CDR2 ANQGSEA.

The genes are TRBV9 and TRBJ2-1; 7 bases line up with TRBD2. The V segment lost 2 bases and the J segment 0 bases; nucleotides outside the gene matches: 8. Germline V gene data show CDR1 as SGDLS and CDR2 as YYNGEE. This CDR3 comprises 17 residues. The CDR3 DNA reads TGTGCCAGCAGCGTCCGGGGGTCGGGAGGCTCCTACAATGAGCAGTTCTTC. It is translated as CASSVRGSGGSYNEQFF.

The J gene is TRBJ1-3, the V gene TRBV7-9; 8 nucleotides match TRBD1. The J segment lost 3 bases and the V segment lost 1 base, leaving 8 bases of the junction unmatched. CDR1 is SEHNR and CDR2 is FQNEAQ in the germline V gene (reference sequence). This CDR3 spans 17 amino acids. The CDR3 DNA follows: TGTGCCAGCAGCTTAGGTGCAGGGGGCTTAATTGGAAACACCATATATTTT. Translating it yields CASSLGAGGLIGNTIYF.

The chain couples TRBV12-2 to TRBJ2-3; TRBD2 reflects the table's D call only, with no check against the DNA. TRBV12-2 corresponds to a pseudogene. The CDR3 consists of 13 residues. The CDR3 sequence is CASRLGTRRAQYF. CDR3 DNA sequence: TGTGCAAGTCGCTTAGGGACAAGGAGGGCGCAGTATTTT.

This chain uses TRBV7-8 with TRBJ2-7, with 7 nucleotides matching TRBD2. This CDR3 has 15 amino acids. V shed 4 bases and J 5 bases; nucleotides not matched to a gene: 11. CDR1 and CDR2 from the germline V gene are SGHVS and FQNEAQ. The CDR3 is CASSSRLGGSDEQYF. CDR3 bases: TGTGCCAGCAGCTCCCGGTTGGGCGGGAGTGACGAGCAGTACTTC. The full variable domain, in which reference TRBV7-8 and TRBJ2-7 provide the parts outside the CDR3, is GAGVSQSPRYKVAKRGQDVALRCDPISGHVSLFWYQQALGQGPEFLTYFQNEAQLDKSGLPSDRFFAERPEGSVSTLKIQRTQQEDSAVYLCASSSRLGGSDEQYFGPGTRLTVT.